A single sample is the source of the 21 T cell receptor beta chains below, sequenced in a study of CD4 T cells in relation to SARS-CoV-2 and coronaviruses. Clones were sequenced by immunoSEQ multiplex PCR, and TCRdb holds only the in-frame ones, with some missing. The data contain about 59,000 clones, 86% of them singletons. Before the COVID-19 pandemic, during about 2011-2019, CD4+ T cells were taken from unexposed donors. The sequencing input was memory CD4+ T cells from PBMCs. These receptors all come from a human donor in good health.

The J gene is TRBJ1-1, the V gene TRBV5-1, with no clear D. This CDR3 is 14 amino acids long. The germline gives CDR1 SGHRS, CDR2 YFSETQ. Trimming cost V 0 bases and J 1 base, with 7 bases left between them. The CDR3 loop is CASSLVVGNTEAFF. CDR3 bases: TGCGCCAGCAGCTTGGTAGTTGGGAACACTGAAGCTTTCTTT. The full variable domain, with the rest looked up from reference TRBV5-1 and TRBJ1-1, is KAGVTQTPRYLIKTRGQQVTLSCSPISGHRSVSWYQQTPGQGLQFLFEYFSETQRNKGNFPGRFSGRQFSNSRSEMNVSTLELGDSALYLCASSLVVGNTEAFFGQGTRLTVV.

The chain carries TRBV6-5 and TRBJ1-2; D is unresolved. Per germline, CDR1 MNHEY and CDR2 SVGAGI. V lost 6 bases, J lost 3 bases, and 5 bases lay in between. This CDR3 has 11 amino acids. The CDR3 is CASRTYYGYTF. CDR3 DNA: TGTGCCAGCAGGACATACTATGGCTACACCTTC.

The chain links TRBV6-1 to TRBJ2-7, with 9 bases lining up with TRBD2. V gave up 1 base and J gave up 0 bases; unmatched junction bases: 13. CDR3 length: 19 residues. Germline CDR1 is MNHNS and CDR2 is SASEGT. The CDR3 loop is CASSEGTVRTSALSYEQYF. CDR3 sequence (DNA): TGTGCCAGCAGTGAAGGGACGGTAAGGACTAGCGCGCTCTCCTACGAGCAGTACTTC.

The V call is TRBV6-1, the J call TRBJ2-7, with D unclear. The CDR3 spans 13 residues. Germline V gene sequence: CDR1 MNHNS, CDR2 SASEGT. Trimming took off 2 bases at V and 3 bases at J, with 8 bases between the two ends. CDR3 nucleotides: TGTGCCAGCAGTGAATACTCAGGCTACGAGCAGTACTTC. Protein sequence: CASSEYSGYEQYF.

V gene TRBV10-3 combines with J gene TRBJ2-1, with 11 bases fitting TRBD2. The germline V gene encodes CDR1 ENHRY and CDR2 SYGVKD. The CDR3 spans 15 residues. Unmatched junction bases numbered 6, after V lost 5 bases and J lost 6 bases. The DNA for the CDR3 is TGTGCCATCAGTACACTAGCGGGAGTCAGCAATGAGCAGTTCTTC. Encoded protein: CAISTLAGVSNEQFF.

The CDR3 region is CASSQGLAGVLSEQYF. CDR3 DNA sequence: TGTGCCAGCAGCCAAGGACTAGCGGGAGTCTTATCCGAGCAGTACTTC. The chain employs TRBV3-1 (or the pseudogene TRBV3-2) and TRBJ2-7; 12 nucleotides align to TRBD2. The CDR3 is 16 amino acids. The germline V gene encodes CDR1 LGHDT and CDR2 YNNKEL (reference sequence). With V trimmed by 1 base and J by 6 bases, 7 bases remained unmatched.

The V and J genes are TRBV5-4 and TRBJ2-1; possibly TRBD2 for D (5 bases). CDR1 and CDR2 (germline): SGHNT, YYREEE (reference sequence). The V and J ends lost 0 bases and 3 bases respectively, with 13 bases between them. The CDR3 loop spans 16 amino acids. CDR3 DNA sequence: TGTGCCAGCAGCTTGGCCTCCAGCGGATACTACAATGAGCAGTTCTTC. It translates to CASSLASSGYYNEQFF.

This sequence joins TRBV28 and TRBJ1-2; 9 bases match TRBD1. The CDR3 has 15 residues. Looked up from germline, CDR1 is MDHEN and CDR2 is SYDVKM. V shed 5 bases, J shed 7 bases, and the junction held 11 bases outside the gene matches. The CDR3 loop reads CASSPQAGTGFGYTF. The CDR3 DNA follows: TGTGCCAGCAGTCCACAGGCCGGGACAGGGTTTGGCTACACCTTC.

The rearrangement uses TRBV10-1 and TRBJ2-1; 14 bases are shared with TRBD2. Germline V gene data show CDR1 as WNHNN and CDR2 as SYGVQD (reference sequence). V lost 2 bases and J lost 7; bases outside the gene matches: 1. The CDR3 has 15 residues. The CDR3 DNA reads as TGCGCCAGCAGTGAGGGACTAGCGGGAGGAAATGAGCAGTTCTTC. It encodes CASSEGLAGGNEQFF.

The rearrangement uses TRBV28 and TRBJ2-7; 10 bases are a match to TRBD2. The V gene end was trimmed by 6 bases and the J gene end by 3 bases; junction bases not matched to a gene: 8. The CDR3 is made up of 15 amino acids. Germline V lookup: CDR1 MDHEN, CDR2 SYDVKM. The CDR3 DNA follows: TGTGCCAGCAGAGTATCCGGGACTAGCGACTACGAGCAGTACTTC. It specifies CASRVSGTSDYEQYF.

This chain connects TRBV7-8 to TRBJ2-7; the match to TRBD2 covers 14 bases. Germline CDR1 SGHVS, CDR2 FQNEAQ. With V trimmed by 4 bases and J by 6 bases, 8 bases remained unmatched. This CDR3 spans 16 amino acids. The CDR3 region is CASSSLGLAGGSEQYF. The CDR3 nucleotides read TGTGCCAGCAGCTCGCTAGGACTAGCGGGAGGTTCCGAGCAGTACTTC.

The chain uses TRBV7-2 and TRBJ2-1; TRBD1 is a possible D gene (5 bases). Trimming shortened V by 5 bases and J by 7 bases, and 21 bases separated the two germline ends. Germline V gene sequence: CDR1 SGHTA, CDR2 FQGNSA. The CDR3 is 16 residues long. The CDR3 loop reads CASSPDRGGARNEQFF. CDR3 bases: TGTGCCAGCAGCCCCGATAGGGGTGGGGCAAGGAATGAGCAGTTCTTC.

V usage is TRBV2 and J usage is TRBJ2-1; D unresolved. CDR3 length: 13 residues. Per germline, CDR1 SNHLY and CDR2 FYNNEI. V was cut by 4 bases and J by 2 bases, with 6 bases left in between. CDR3 in amino acids: CASSVGTYNEQFF. The CDR3 DNA reads as TGTGCCAGCAGTGTGGGCACCTACAATGAGCAGTTCTTC.

The chain links TRBV27 to TRBJ2-2; 8 positions match TRBD2. The J segment lost 4 bases and the V segment lost 0 bases, leaving 7 bases of the junction unmatched. Germline CDR1 reads MNHEY; CDR2 reads SMNVEV (reference sequence). The CDR3 is 17 residues long. CDR3 DNA: TGTGCCAGCAGTTTATCGTCCGGGACTAGTATCACCGGGGAGCTGTTTTTT. Amino acids: CASSLSSGTSITGELFF.

In DNA, the CDR3 is TGTGCCACCAGTGATTTCAGAACGTCATATGGCTACACCTTC. It is translated as CATSDFRTSYGYTF. The chain carries TRBV24-1 and TRBJ1-2; D remains ambiguous. The germline CDR1 and CDR2 sequences are KGHDR and SFDVKD. V lost 1 base to trimming and J lost 5 bases, with 10 bases between them. The CDR3 covers 14 residues.

J is TRBJ2-1 and V is TRBV19; D might be TRBD1 (5 bases). The CDR3 is 12 residues long. Germline-derived CDR1 and CDR2 are LNHDA and SQIVND (reference sequence). The germline V and J ends were trimmed by 6 bases and 5 bases, with 8 bases remaining between them. The chain's CDR3 is CASRTTDNEQFF. The CDR3 nucleotides are TGTGCCAGTAGAACGACAGACAATGAGCAGTTCTTC.

This clone occurred a few times. The V and J genes are TRBV7-9 and TRBJ1-6; 8 positions match TRBD1. V lost 5 bases, J lost 9 bases, and 6 bases stayed unmatched. The V gene's germline CDR1 is SEHNR and CDR2 FQNEAQ (reference sequence). This CDR3 comprises 14 residues. In nucleotides, the CDR3 is TGTGCCAGCAGCCCCCAGACAGGGGTTTCACCCCTCCACTTT. This sequence encodes CASSPQTGVSPLHF.

The rearrangement joins TRBV7-6 to TRBJ2-2, with unresolved D. The germline V gene encodes CDR1 SGHVS and CDR2 FNYEAQ. The length of the CDR3 is 14 residues. The V gene lost 2 bases and the J gene lost 1 base, with 5 bases spanning the gap. CDR3 region: CASSLSGNTGELFF. The CDR3 DNA follows: TGTGCCAGCAGCTTAAGTGGGAACACCGGGGAGCTGTTTTTT. Using reference TRBV7-6 and TRBJ2-2 for the parts outside the CDR3, the full variable domain is GAGVSQSPRYKVTKRGQDVALRCDPISGHVSLYWYRQALGQGPEFLTYFNYEAQQDKSGLPNDRFSAERPEGSISTLTIQRTEQRDSAMYRCASSLSGNTGELFFGEGSRLTVL.

The V call is TRBV7-9, the J call TRBJ2-3; D not resolved. Trimming cost V 5 bases and J 9 bases, with 12 bases left between them. The CDR3 runs to 12 residues. Germline CDR1 is SEHNR and CDR2 is FQNEAQ (reference sequence). The CDR3 DNA sequence: TGTGCCAGCAGCACAGACCGATCGACGCAGTATTTT. Translation: CASSTDRSTQYF. Full variable domain (remainder filled in from reference TRBV7-9 and TRBJ2-3): DTGVSQNPRHKITKRGQNVTFRCDPISEHNRLYWYRQTLGQGPEFLTYFQNEAQLEKSRLLSDRFSAERPKGSFSTLEIQRTEQGDSAMYLCASSTDRSTQYFGPGTRLTVL.

This clone was seen a handful of times. The CDR3 DNA reads TGTGCCAGCAGTGTAATGCAGGGACCCTACAATGAGCAGTTCTTC. Its protein product is CASSVMQGPYNEQFF. The V call is TRBV2, the J call TRBJ2-1, with D perhaps assigned TRBD1 or TRBD2 (5 bases each). CDR1 and CDR2 (germline): SNHLY, FYNNEI. The CDR3 runs to 15 residues. V was shortened by 4 bases and J by 2 bases, with 12 bases between the two germline ends.

The rearrangement joins TRBV28 to TRBJ2-1; perhaps TRBD1 as D (5 bases). Trimming stripped 5 bases from V and 5 bases from J, with 19 bases between. There are 16 residues in the CDR3. Germline assignment: CDR1 MDHEN and CDR2 SYDVKM. The CDR3 nucleotides are TGTGCCAGCAGTCCCCCCTCAGGGTACCCCCACAATGAGCAGTTCTTC. Its protein is CASSPPSGYPHNEQFF.